The 20 T cell receptor beta chains given below trace back to one sample, sequenced in a study of T cell repertoires in cytomegalovirus infection. The antigens of these receptors remain unknown. TCRdb reanalysed the reads using MiXCR and keeps one entry per CDR3 protein. The data contain more than 250,000 distinct CDR3 sequences, around 25% of them singletons. Specimen: cultured PBMCs, collected from culture after CMV antigen stimulation. These TCRs come from a human donor in good health (CMV status not recorded). Some clones in this sample may be carry-over from other donors' samples.

This clonotype was detected many times. V is TRBV7-2 and J is TRBJ1-3; perhaps TRBD1 as D (6 bases). V was pared by 10 bases and J by 0 bases, with 19 bases between. The CDR3 has 16 amino acids. Per germline, CDR1 SGHTA and CDR2 FQGNSA. The CDR3: CATGRGDRSSGNTIYF. In DNA, the CDR3 is TGTGCCACCGGAAGGGGAGACAGGAGCTCTGGAAACACCATATATTTT.

In its sample, this clonotype was seen a few times. This chain uses TRBV11-2 with TRBJ2-3, with 11 nucleotides matching TRBD2. The J segment lost 2 bases and the V segment lost 7 bases, leaving 5 bases of the junction unmatched. Germline V CDR1 and CDR2: SGHAT, FQNNGV. The CDR3 length is 15 residues. As DNA, the CDR3 is TGTGCCAGCACCTCGGGACTAGCGGCCACAGATACGCAGTATTTT. Amino acid sequence: CASTSGLAATDTQYF.

This chain joins TRBV27 and TRBJ2-7; 9 bases line up with TRBD2. In germline, CDR1 is MNHEY, CDR2 SMNVEV (reference sequence). J was trimmed by 2 bases and V by 8 bases; bases with no gene match: 7. The CDR3 sequence is 14 residues long. CDR3 nucleotide sequence: TGTGCCAGCTTGCGGCTAGCGGGAACCTACGAGCAGTACTTC. This translates into CASLRLAGTYEQYF.

This chain connects TRBV4-3 to TRBJ2-3; no firm D call. The CDR3 length is 14 residues. Trimming cost V 1 base and J 4 bases, with 9 bases left between them. CDR1 LGHNA and CDR2 YSLEER come from the germline V gene. The CDR3 DNA sequence: TGCGCCAGCAGCCAAGGTGGCGTCCCAGATACGCAGTATTTT. Its protein is CASSQGGVPDTQYF.

This clonotype showed up just a few times. The chain has TRBV4-3 and TRBJ1-1; 7 bases match TRBD1. This CDR3 region has 15 residues. The V segment lost 4 bases and the J segment 1 base; nucleotides outside the gene matches: 6. Germline-derived CDR1 and CDR2 are LGHNA and YSLEER. The CDR3 DNA follows: TGCGCCAGCAGCCTCGGGGACAGCTCGAACACTGAAGCTTTCTTT. Translating gives CASSLGDSSNTEAFF.

This clonotype was counted many times. The chain has TRBV7-2 and TRBJ1-5, with TRBD1 matching over 7 bases. Germline CDR1 SGHTA, CDR2 FQGNSA. This CDR3 has 15 residues. With 5 bases clipped from V and 0 bases from J, the junction kept 4 bases outside the gene matches. DNA of the CDR3: TGTGCCAGCAGCGACAGGGTTGGTAGCAATCAGCCCCAGCATTTT. It specifies CASSDRVGSNQPQHF.

This chain joins TRBV20-1 and TRBJ2-2; 8 positions match TRBD1. The CDR3 is 14 residues long. Germline values: CDR1 DFQATT, CDR2 SNEGSKA (reference sequence). V lost 4 bases and J lost 1; bases outside the gene matches: 2. The CDR3 region is CSATDRGNTGELFF. The CDR3 nucleotides read TGCAGTGCTACCGACAGGGGGAACACCGGGGAGCTGTTTTTT.

V gene TRBV5-1 combines with J gene TRBJ2-7; no clear D gene. This CDR3 comprises 13 residues. The V and J ends lost 4 bases and 6 bases respectively, with 14 bases between them. CDR1 SGHRS and CDR2 YFSETQ come from the germline V gene. This CDR3 reads CASSQYDHGEQYF. In DNA form, the CDR3 reads TGCGCCAGCAGCCAGTATGATCACGGCGAGCAGTACTTC.

This clonotype was recorded a few times. The J gene is TRBJ2-3, the V gene TRBV7-2; D unclear. V was trimmed by 2 bases and J by 2 bases, leaving 8 bases between them. CDR1 and CDR2 (germline): SGHTA, FQGNSA. The CDR3 totals 14 residues. The DNA of the CDR3 is TGTGCCAGCAGCTTAAATTTGTTCACAGATACGCAGTATTTT. Protein sequence: CASSLNLFTDTQYF.

V is TRBV6-5 and J is TRBJ2-1; D is possibly TRBD1 or TRBD2 (6 bases each). Per germline, CDR1 MNHEY and CDR2 SVGAGI. V lost 2 bases, J lost 2 bases, and 7 bases lay in between. This CDR3 is built from 14 residues. In DNA form, the CDR3 reads TGTGCCAGCAGTTACAGGGGGGCCTACAATGAGCAGTTCTTC. This sequence encodes CASSYRGAYNEQFF.

The chain combines TRBV5-5 with TRBJ2-2, with TRBD1 as a possible D gene (6 bases). V was pared by 9 bases and J by 5 bases, with 29 bases between. The germline gives CDR1 SGHKS, CDR2 YYEKEE (reference sequence). The CDR3 has 18 residues. CDR3 in DNA: TGTGCCACCCCGTTGGGGGCTAGAAACCACCTTCCTACCGGGGAGCTGTTTTTT. Its translation is CATPLGARNHLPTGELFF.

The chain has TRBV27 and TRBJ2-1; 7 nucleotides match TRBD1. In germline, CDR1 is MNHEY, CDR2 SMNVEV (reference sequence). This CDR3 is 13 amino acids long. Trimming removed 5 bases from V and 9 bases from J; junction bases left unmatched: 7. CDR3 in DNA: TGTGCCAGCAGTCAAATACAGGGGACTGAGCAGTTCTTC. Translating it yields CASSQIQGTEQFF.

V and J are TRBV20-1 and TRBJ1-5, with 7 bases that match TRBD1. V gave up 6 bases and J gave up 4 bases; unmatched junction bases: 12. Germline V CDR1 and CDR2: DFQATT, SNEGSKA (reference sequence). The CDR3 length is 15 residues. CDR3: CSATYDRVLNQPQHF. Here the CDR3 DNA reads TGCAGTGCCACCTACGACAGGGTCCTTAATCAGCCCCAGCATTTT.

At least ten counts were recorded for this clonotype. The chain employs TRBV7-2 and TRBJ2-5; possible D gene TRBD2, 5 bases. This CDR3 spans 15 amino acids. Germline lookup yields CDR1 SGHTA and CDR2 FQGNSA. V was trimmed by 1 base and J by 4 bases, leaving 13 bases between them. In nucleotides, the CDR3 is TGTGCCAGCAGCTTAGACTCGAAGAGCGGAGAGACCCAGTACTTC. It specifies CASSLDSKSGETQYF.

This clonotype appeared many times. The chain employs TRBV7-6 and TRBJ2-5; 14 bases match TRBD2. The CDR3 is 18 amino acids. Germline-derived CDR1 and CDR2 are SGHVS and FNYEAQ. V lost 5 bases to trimming and J lost 0 bases; unmatched junction nucleotides: 8. CDR3 region: CASSPTGLAGVYQETQYF. The CDR3 coding sequence is TGTGCCAGCAGCCCGACGGGACTAGCGGGGGTGTACCAAGAGACCCAGTACTTC.

This clonotype was detected a few times. The chain recombines TRBV28 with TRBJ1-2; no firm D call. Deletions cut 3 bases from V and 4 bases from J, with 15 bases between. CDR3 length: 15 residues. The germline CDR1 and CDR2 sequences are MDHEN and SYDVKM. CDR3 in DNA: TGTGCCAGCAGTTTTCCCTCGACATTGGGCTATGGCTACACCTTC. Protein sequence: CASSFPSTLGYGYTF.

The chain employs TRBV6-2 or TRBV6-3 and TRBJ1-2; 9 bases are shared with TRBD1. V lost 2 bases, J lost 8 bases, and 12 bases stayed unmatched. Germline V CDR1 and CDR2: MNHEY, SVGEGT. This CDR3 is 16 amino acids long. The CDR3 sequence is CASSYAPGQGSGGYTF. In nucleotides, the CDR3 is TGTGCCAGCAGTTACGCGCCGGGACAGGGTTCAGGCGGCTACACCTTC.

This clonotype was observed many times. The J gene is TRBJ2-3, the V gene TRBV7-2; no clear D gene. This CDR3 is built from 16 residues. V dropped 5 bases and J dropped 6 bases, with 21 bases sitting between them. CDR1 SGHTA and CDR2 FQGNSA come from the germline V gene. This CDR3 reads CASSRISQTLGDTQYF. CDR3 bases: TGTGCCAGCAGCCGAATTTCCCAGACTCTAGGGGATACGCAGTATTTT.

This clonotype was counted only a few times. The rearrangement uses TRBV11-2 and TRBJ2-1; TRBD2 agrees at 11 bases. The germline gives CDR1 SGHAT, CDR2 FQNNGV. The length of the CDR3 is 15 residues. Trimming took 3 bases from V and 7 from J; bases not matched to a gene: 5. As DNA, the CDR3 is TGTGCCAGCAGCTTCACTAGCGGGAGTCGTAATGAGCAGTTCTTC. Translated: CASSFTSGSRNEQFF.

V and J are TRBV7-2 and TRBJ2-1; no clear D gene. Germline CDR1 reads SGHTA; CDR2 reads FQGNSA. The germline V and J ends were trimmed by 2 bases and 8 bases, with 10 bases remaining between them. This CDR3 is built from 13 residues. The CDR3 DNA sequence: TGTGCCAGCAGCTTAAGCGTTAGAGATGAGCAGTTCTTC. As protein: CASSLSVRDEQFF. Based on the CDR3 plus reference TRBV7-2 and TRBJ2-1, the full variable domain is GAGVSQSPSNKVTEKGKDVELRCDPISGHTALYWYRQSLGQGLEFLIYFQGNSAPDKSGLPSDRFSAERTGGSVSTLTIQRTQQEDSAVYLCASSLSVRDEQFFGPGTRLTVL.